This TCR beta chain was identified during a study of blood T cell repertoires in COVID-19. In this sample, this clone turned up once. The study drew participants aged about 18 to 89 years from about two dozen US areas. This CDR3 spans 14 amino acids. V shed 7 bases, J shed 4 bases, and the junction held 7 bases outside the gene matches. Germline CDR1 LGHNT, CDR2 FRNRAP. The assay was immunoSEQ multiplex PCR, and TCRdb's table has in-frame clones only and misses some. This repertoire shows approximately 140,000 clones, roughly 87% found once; its top ten account for over 4%. The source is a middle-aged woman who had been exposed to COVID-19. This chain connects TRBV12-5 to TRBJ2-3; TRBD2 matches at 8 bases. The sequenced material came from PBMCs or T cells enriched from blood (not recorded which). CDR3 protein: CASASAGASDTQYF. The CDR3 DNA sequence: TGTGCTAGTGCCTCAGCGGGAGCGTCAGATACGCAGTATTTT.